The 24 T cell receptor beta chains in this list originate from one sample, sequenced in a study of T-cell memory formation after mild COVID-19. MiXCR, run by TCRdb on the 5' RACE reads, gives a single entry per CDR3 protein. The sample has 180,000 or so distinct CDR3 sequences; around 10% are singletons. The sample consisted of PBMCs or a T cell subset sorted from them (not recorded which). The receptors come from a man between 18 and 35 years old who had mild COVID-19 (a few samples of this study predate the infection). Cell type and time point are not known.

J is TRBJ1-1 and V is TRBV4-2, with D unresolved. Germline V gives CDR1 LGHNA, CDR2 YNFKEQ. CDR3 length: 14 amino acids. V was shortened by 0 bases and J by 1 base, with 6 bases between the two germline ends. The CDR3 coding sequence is TGTGCCAGCAGCCAAGATCACACGAACACTGAAGCTTTCTTT. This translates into CASSQDHTNTEAFF.

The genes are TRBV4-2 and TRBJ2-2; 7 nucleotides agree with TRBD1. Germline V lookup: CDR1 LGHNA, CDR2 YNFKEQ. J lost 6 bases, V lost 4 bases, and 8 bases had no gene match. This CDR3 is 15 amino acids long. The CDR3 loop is CASSLEHTGAGELFF. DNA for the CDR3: TGTGCCAGCAGCCTGGAACATACAGGGGCCGGGGAGCTGTTTTTT.

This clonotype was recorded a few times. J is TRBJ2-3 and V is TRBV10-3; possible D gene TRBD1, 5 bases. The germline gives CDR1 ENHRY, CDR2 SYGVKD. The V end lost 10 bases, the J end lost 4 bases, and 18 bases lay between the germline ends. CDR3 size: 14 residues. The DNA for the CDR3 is TGTGCCACGAACCTCCAGGGCGCGGCAGATACGCAGTATTTT. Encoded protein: CATNLQGAADTQYF.

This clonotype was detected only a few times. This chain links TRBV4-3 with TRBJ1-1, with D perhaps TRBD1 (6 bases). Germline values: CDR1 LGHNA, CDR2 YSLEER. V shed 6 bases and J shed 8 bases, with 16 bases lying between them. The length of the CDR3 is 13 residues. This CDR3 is CASRSQEGGEAFF. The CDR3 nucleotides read TGCGCCAGCAGGTCTCAGGAGGGGGGAGAAGCTTTCTTT.

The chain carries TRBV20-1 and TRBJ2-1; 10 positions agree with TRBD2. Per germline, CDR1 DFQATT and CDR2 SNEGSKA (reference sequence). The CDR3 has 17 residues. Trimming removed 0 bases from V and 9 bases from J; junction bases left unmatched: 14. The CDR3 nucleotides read TGCAGTGCTAGAGAAGGTGGGGAGCGGGGGGGCCGTGGTGAGCAGTTCTTC. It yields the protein CSAREGGERGGRGEQFF.

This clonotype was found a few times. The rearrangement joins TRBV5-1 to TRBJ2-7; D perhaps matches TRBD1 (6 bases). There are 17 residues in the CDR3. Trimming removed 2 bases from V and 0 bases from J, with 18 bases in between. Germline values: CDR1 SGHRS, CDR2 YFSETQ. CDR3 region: CASSFNRQAPDSYEQYF. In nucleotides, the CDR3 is TGCGCCAGCAGCTTCAATCGACAGGCCCCGGACTCCTACGAGCAGTACTTC.

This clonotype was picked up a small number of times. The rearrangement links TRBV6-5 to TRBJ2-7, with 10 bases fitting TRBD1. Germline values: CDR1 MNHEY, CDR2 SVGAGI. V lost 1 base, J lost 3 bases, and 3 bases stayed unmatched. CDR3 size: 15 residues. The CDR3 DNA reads TGTGCCAGCAGTTACTTGGGACAGGGGAGCTACGAGCAGTACTTC. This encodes CASSYLGQGSYEQYF.

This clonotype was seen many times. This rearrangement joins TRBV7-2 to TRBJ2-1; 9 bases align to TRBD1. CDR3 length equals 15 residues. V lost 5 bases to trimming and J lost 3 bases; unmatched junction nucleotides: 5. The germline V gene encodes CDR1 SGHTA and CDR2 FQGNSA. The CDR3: CASSQTGGYYNEQFF. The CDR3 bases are TGTGCCAGCAGCCAGACAGGGGGGTACTACAATGAGCAGTTCTTC.

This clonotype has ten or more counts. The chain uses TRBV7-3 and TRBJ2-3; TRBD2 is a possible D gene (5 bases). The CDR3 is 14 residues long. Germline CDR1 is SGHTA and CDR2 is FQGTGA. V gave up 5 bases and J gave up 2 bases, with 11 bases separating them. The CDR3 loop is CASSASGYTDTQYF. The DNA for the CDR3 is TGTGCCAGCAGCGCCAGCGGTTACACAGATACGCAGTATTTT.

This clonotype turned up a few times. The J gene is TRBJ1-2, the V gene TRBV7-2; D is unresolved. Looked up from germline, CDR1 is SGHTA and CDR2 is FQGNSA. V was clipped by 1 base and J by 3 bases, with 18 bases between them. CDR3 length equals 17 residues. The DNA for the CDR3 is TGTGCCAGCAGCTTAGTTCTCGGCATCGCCGGTGACTATGGCTACACCTTC. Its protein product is CASSLVLGIAGDYGYTF.

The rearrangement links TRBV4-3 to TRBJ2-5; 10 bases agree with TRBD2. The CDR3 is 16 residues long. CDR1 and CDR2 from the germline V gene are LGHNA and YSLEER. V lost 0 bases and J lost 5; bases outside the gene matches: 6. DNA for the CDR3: TGCGCCAGCAGCCAAGAAAAGCGGGGGGGCTGGGAGACCCAGTACTTC. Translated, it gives CASSQEKRGGWETQYF.

The CDR3: CASGETQQETQYF. DNA for the CDR3: TGTGCCAGCGGCGAGACGCAGCAGGAGACCCAGTACTTC. The chain recombines TRBV7-3 with TRBJ2-5; no firm D call. V lost 8 bases to trimming and J lost 5 bases, with 15 bases between them. Germline V gives CDR1 SGHTA, CDR2 FQGTGA. This CDR3 has 13 residues.

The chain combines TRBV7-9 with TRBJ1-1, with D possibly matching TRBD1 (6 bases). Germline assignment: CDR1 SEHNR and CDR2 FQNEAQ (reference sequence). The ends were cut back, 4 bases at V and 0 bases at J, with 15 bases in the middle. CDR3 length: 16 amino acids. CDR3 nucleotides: TGTGCCAGCAGCTCTACAGGGCCCCTGATGAACACTGAAGCTTTCTTT. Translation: CASSSTGPLMNTEAFF. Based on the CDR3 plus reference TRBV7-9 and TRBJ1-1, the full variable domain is DTGVSQNPRHKITKRGQNVTFRCDPISEHNRLYWYRQTLGQGPEFLTYFQNEAQLEKSRLLSDRFSAERPKGSFSTLEIQRTEQGDSAMYLCASSSTGPLMNTEAFFGQGTRLTVV.

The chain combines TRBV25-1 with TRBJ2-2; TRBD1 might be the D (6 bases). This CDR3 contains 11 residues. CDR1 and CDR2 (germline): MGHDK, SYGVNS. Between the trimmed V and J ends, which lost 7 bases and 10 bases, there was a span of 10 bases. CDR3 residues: CASTGQQELFF. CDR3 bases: TGTGCCAGCACCGGACAGCAGGAGCTGTTTTTT.

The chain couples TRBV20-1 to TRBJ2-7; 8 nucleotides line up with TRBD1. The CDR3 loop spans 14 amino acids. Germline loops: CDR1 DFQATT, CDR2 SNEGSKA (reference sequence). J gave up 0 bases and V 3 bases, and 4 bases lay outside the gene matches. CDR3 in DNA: TGCAGTGCTAGCGCAGGGGGCCCCTCCTACGAGCAGTACGTC. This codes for CSASAGGPSYEQYV.

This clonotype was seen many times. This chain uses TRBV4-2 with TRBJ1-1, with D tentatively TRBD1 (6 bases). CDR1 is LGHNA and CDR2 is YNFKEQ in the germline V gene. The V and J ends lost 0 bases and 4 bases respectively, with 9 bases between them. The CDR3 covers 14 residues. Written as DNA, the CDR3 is TGTGCCAGCAGCCAAGATAAGGGGGGCACTGAAGCTTTCTTT. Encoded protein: CASSQDKGGTEAFF.

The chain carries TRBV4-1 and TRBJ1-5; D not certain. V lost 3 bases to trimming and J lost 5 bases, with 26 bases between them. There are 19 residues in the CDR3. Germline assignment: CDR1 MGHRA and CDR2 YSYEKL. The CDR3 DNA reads TGCGCCAGCAGCCACCCCCATAGTAGCAGGCCAGTGGTCGATCAGCCCCAGCATTTT. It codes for CASSHPHSSRPVVDQPQHF.

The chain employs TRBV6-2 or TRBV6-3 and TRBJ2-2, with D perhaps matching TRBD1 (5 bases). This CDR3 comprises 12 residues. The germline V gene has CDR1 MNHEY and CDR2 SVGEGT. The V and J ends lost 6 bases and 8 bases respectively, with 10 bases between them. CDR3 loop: CASSRPGGELFF. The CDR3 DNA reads TGTGCCAGCAGCCGACCAGGGGGGGAGCTGTTTTTT.

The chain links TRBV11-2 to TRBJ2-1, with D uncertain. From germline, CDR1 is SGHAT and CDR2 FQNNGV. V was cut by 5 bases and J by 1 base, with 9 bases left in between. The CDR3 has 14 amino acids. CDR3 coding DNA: TGTGCCAGCAGCCCAACATTGTCCTACAATGAGCAGTTCTTC. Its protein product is CASSPTLSYNEQFF.

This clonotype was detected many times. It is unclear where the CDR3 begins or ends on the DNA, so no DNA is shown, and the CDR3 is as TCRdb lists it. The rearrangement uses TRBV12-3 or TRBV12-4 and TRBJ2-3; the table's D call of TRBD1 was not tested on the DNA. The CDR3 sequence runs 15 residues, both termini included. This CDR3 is CASSSSAGEADTQYF.

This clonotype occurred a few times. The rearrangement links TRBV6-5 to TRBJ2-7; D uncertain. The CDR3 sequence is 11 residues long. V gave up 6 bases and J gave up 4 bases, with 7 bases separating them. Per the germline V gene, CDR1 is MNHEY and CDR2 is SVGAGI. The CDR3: CASRTGYEQYF. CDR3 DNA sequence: TGTGCCAGCAGAACCGGGTACGAGCAGTACTTC.

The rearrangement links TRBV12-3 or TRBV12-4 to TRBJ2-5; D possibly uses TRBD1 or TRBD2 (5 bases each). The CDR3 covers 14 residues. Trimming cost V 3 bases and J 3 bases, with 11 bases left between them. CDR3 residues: CASSFPGTKETQYF. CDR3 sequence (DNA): TGTGCCAGCAGTTTTCCGGGGACGAAAGAGACCCAGTACTTC.

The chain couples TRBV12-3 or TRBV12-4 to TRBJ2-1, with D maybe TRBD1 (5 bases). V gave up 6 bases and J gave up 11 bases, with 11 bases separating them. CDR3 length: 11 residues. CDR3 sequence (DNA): TGTGCCAGCAGACGACAGACCCAGCAGTTCTTC. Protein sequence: CASRRQTQQFF.

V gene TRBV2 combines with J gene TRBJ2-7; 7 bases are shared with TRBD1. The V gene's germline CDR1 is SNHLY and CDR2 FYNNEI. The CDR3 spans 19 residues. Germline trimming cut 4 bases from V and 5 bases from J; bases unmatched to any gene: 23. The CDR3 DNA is TGTGCCAGCAGTGGACGAGACAGGGTAATCCCCAATGTCGACAACGAGCAGTACTTC. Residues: CASSGRDRVIPNVDNEQYF.